What follows are 30 T cell receptor beta chains derived from one specimen sequenced in a study of CD8+ T cells in alopecia areata. RNA extraction was followed by reverse transcription into cDNA, which acted as the sequencing template. Generated by immunoSEQ multiplex PCR, the TCRdb table keeps only in-frame clones and is missing some. The sample shows 150,000 to 200,000 clones, approximately 65% of them seen only once. The sample was CD8+ T cells sorted from blood, taken at week 0. These receptors originate from a human donor with alopecia areata.

Note on this clone: Other DNA sequences within the sample encode an identical CDR3. The chain carries TRBV7-3 and TRBJ2-5; D possibly uses TRBD1 or TRBD2 (6 bases each). Germline CDR1 SGHTA, CDR2 FQGTGA. The CDR3 runs to 14 residues. The V end lost 0 bases, the J end lost 5 bases, and 10 bases lay between the germline ends. The CDR3, as DNA: TGTGCCAGCAGCTTAACCGGGGGCGCGGAGACCCAGTACTTC. This translates into CASSLTGGAETQYF.

The chain employs TRBV4-1 and TRBJ2-7; no firm D call. This CDR3 is 13 amino acids long. V gave up 4 bases and J gave up 3 bases, with 10 bases separating them. Germline assignment: CDR1 MGHRA and CDR2 YSYEKL. The CDR3 DNA follows: TGCGCCAGCAGCCCAAACCAGGACTACGAGCAGTACTTC. Its translation: CASSPNQDYEQYF.

This rearrangement joins TRBV7-6 to TRBJ2-5; D not certain. Germline V gives CDR1 SGHVS, CDR2 FNYEAQ. V was cut by 1 base and J by 5 bases, with 11 bases left in between. This CDR3 comprises 14 residues. This CDR3 reads CASSLGSAWETQYF. In nucleotides, the CDR3 is TGTGCCAGCAGCTTAGGGTCTGCATGGGAGACCCAGTACTTC.

The CDR3 spells CATSSPEATKNTGELFF. As DNA, the CDR3 is TGTGCCACCAGCAGTCCTGAGGCCACTAAGAACACCGGGGAGCTGTTTTTT. J is TRBJ2-2 and V is TRBV15, with no clear D. V lost 3 bases, J lost 1 base, and 15 bases lay in between. The CDR3 loop spans 17 amino acids. Germline V gene lookup returns CDR1 LNHNV and CDR2 YYDKDF (reference sequence).

The chain links TRBV14 to TRBJ2-1, with 11 positions matching TRBD2. V trimming: 6 bases; J trimming: 8 bases; junction bases outside the gene matches: 9. Germline CDR1 SGHDN, CDR2 FVKESK. The CDR3 sequence is 15 residues long. In DNA form, the CDR3 reads TGTGCCAGCAGACCGACTAGCGGGAATTTCGATGAGCAGTTCTTC. Translating gives CASRPTSGNFDEQFF.

The chain carries TRBV29-1 and TRBJ2-5, with unresolved D. Trimming shortened V by 4 bases and J by 2 bases, and 2 bases separated the two germline ends. This CDR3 contains 10 residues. Germline CDR1 is SQVTM and CDR2 is ANQGSEA. The CDR3 DNA reads as TGCAGCGTTGCGCAAGAGACCCAGTACTTC. Amino acids: CSVAQETQYF.

The chain couples TRBV4-1 to TRBJ1-2; possible D gene TRBD1, 5 bases. CDR3 length: 13 amino acids. Trimming left V 1 base short and J 5 bases short, with 8 bases between. Looked up from germline, CDR1 is MGHRA and CDR2 is YSYEKL. CDR3 bases: TGCGCCAGCAGCCAAGCCGGGGGATATGGCTACACCTTC. Amino acids: CASSQAGGYGYTF.

The chain couples TRBV6-6 to TRBJ1-4; D ambiguous. Germline V gives CDR1 MNHNY, CDR2 SVGAGI (reference sequence). The CDR3 loop spans 12 amino acids. Trimming took 8 bases from V and 7 from J, leaving 11 bases between them. The CDR3 is CASLGGREKLFF. As DNA, the CDR3 is TGTGCCAGCCTCGGAGGGCGTGAAAAACTGTTTTTT.

As regards this clone: This sample also contains other DNA sequences that code for the same CDR3. The V gene is TRBV7-2, the J gene TRBJ2-7; TRBD1 is a possible D gene (6 bases). This CDR3 is built from 14 residues. Germline CDR1 is SGHTA and CDR2 is FQGNSA. V lost 3 bases, J lost 0 bases, and 9 bases lay in between. CDR3 DNA sequence: TGTGCCAGCAGCTTTGGGGGCGGCTCCTACGAGCAGTACTTC. It yields the protein CASSFGGGSYEQYF.

V gene TRBV30 combines with J gene TRBJ1-1; no clear D gene. In germline, CDR1 is GTSNPN, CDR2 SVGIG (reference sequence). The CDR3 runs to 10 residues. Trimming cost V 1 base and J 9 bases, with 6 bases left between them. The CDR3 loop is CAWSANKAFF. CDR3 bases: TGTGCCTGGAGTGCCAACAAAGCTTTCTTT.

The chain joins TRBV2 to TRBJ1-2; 7 nucleotides line up with TRBD1. This CDR3 comprises 14 residues. The trim removed 6 bases at V and 7 bases at J, leaving 11 bases unmatched. Germline V CDR1 and CDR2: SNHLY, FYNNEI. CDR3 residues: CASRDGQELFGYTF. The DNA for the CDR3 is TGTGCCAGCAGGGACGGACAGGAATTGTTTGGCTACACCTTC.

The chain has TRBV9 and TRBJ1-6, with D perhaps matching TRBD1 (5 bases). The V gene's germline CDR1 is SGDLS and CDR2 YYNGEE. The CDR3 has 15 residues. Trimming took off 0 bases at V and 3 bases at J, with 7 bases between the two ends. The CDR3 loop reads CASSVARGYNSPLHF. As DNA, the CDR3 is TGTGCCAGCAGCGTAGCGAGGGGCTATAATTCACCCCTCCACTTT.

This chain links TRBV15 with TRBJ2-5; 7 nucleotides align to TRBD1. Germline V gene sequence: CDR1 LNHNV, CDR2 YYDKDF (reference sequence). The V segment lost 1 base and the J segment 5 bases; nucleotides outside the gene matches: 10. The CDR3 runs to 16 residues. The CDR3, as DNA: TGTGCCACCAGCAGAGGAGTCCGACAGGGCGGGGAGACCCAGTACTTC. It translates to CATSRGVRQGGETQYF.

The chain combines TRBV5-1 with TRBJ2-3; 9 nucleotides line up with TRBD1. The CDR3 has 16 residues. Per the germline V gene, CDR1 is SGHRS and CDR2 is YFSETQ. The J segment lost 3 bases and the V segment lost 4 bases, leaving 9 bases of the junction unmatched. CDR3 bases: TGCGCCAGCAGCGCAGCCGGGACAGGGTGGACAGATACGCAGTATTTT. Its protein product is CASSAAGTGWTDTQYF.

The chain couples TRBV6-6 to TRBJ2-5, with TRBD1 as a possible D gene (6 bases). The V and J ends lost 3 bases and 7 bases respectively, with 15 bases between them. CDR1 and CDR2 from the germline V gene are MNHNY and SVGAGI (reference sequence). The length of the CDR3 is 14 residues. The chain's CDR3 is CASSYGAGDLTQYF. CDR3 coding DNA: TGTGCCAGCAGTTATGGGGCAGGGGATCTGACCCAGTACTTC.

This clone was seen a few times. The chain has TRBV13 and TRBJ2-3, with D possibly being TRBD2 (6 bases). Trimming took off 4 bases at V and 2 bases at J, with 22 bases between the two ends. The CDR3 consists of 18 residues. The germline gives CDR1 PRHDT, CDR2 FYEKMQ (reference sequence). Here the CDR3 reads CASSSRDSDPPPTDTQYF. For the CDR3, the DNA is TGTGCCAGCAGCTCCCGGGACTCTGACCCGCCCCCCACAGATACGCAGTATTTT.

This chain uses TRBV30 with TRBJ2-7; D remains unclear. The CDR3 has 13 amino acids. Trimming cost V 3 bases and J 3 bases, with 12 bases left between them. The germline gives CDR1 GTSNPN, CDR2 SVGIG (reference sequence). CDR3 in amino acids: CAWRAGQGYEQYF. The CDR3 nucleotides read TGTGCCTGGAGAGCCGGGCAAGGCTACGAGCAGTACTTC.

Notes on this clone: Other nucleotide sequences in the sample specify the same CDR3. The J gene is TRBJ1-2, the V gene TRBV5-6; D perhaps matches TRBD1 (6 bases). Germline V gene data show CDR1 as SGHDT and CDR2 as YYEEEE. CDR3 size: 12 residues. Between the trimmed V and J ends, which lost 4 bases and 8 bases, there was a span of 12 bases. The CDR3 DNA is TGTGCCAGCAGCCCGGGGGGGCCCGGCTACACCTTC. It is translated as CASSPGGPGYTF.

This clone has more than one count but fewer than ten. V is TRBV29-1 and J is TRBJ1-1; no definite D call. Germline loops: CDR1 SQVTM, CDR2 ANQGSEA. V shed 3 bases and J shed 0 bases, with 11 bases lying between them. The CDR3 loop spans 14 amino acids. This CDR3 is CSVEGETLNTEAFF. Here the CDR3 DNA reads TGCAGCGTTGAGGGCGAGACCCTGAACACTGAAGCTTTCTTT.

The V call is TRBV5-8, the J call TRBJ2-7, with 9 bases fitting TRBD1. The V segment lost 6 bases and the J segment 3 bases; nucleotides outside the gene matches: 10. The length of the CDR3 is 15 residues. Germline V gene data show CDR1 as SGHTS and CDR2 as YDEGEE. The CDR3 DNA sequence: TGTGCCAGCACCGGAGTACAGGGGGCCTTCTACGAGCAGTACTTC. Amino acids: CASTGVQGAFYEQYF.

The chain is built from TRBV4-1 and TRBJ2-3, with 7 nucleotides matching TRBD2. V dropped 0 bases and J dropped 5; count of bases not matched to a gene: 8. Germline V gene data show CDR1 as MGHRA and CDR2 as YSYEKL. The CDR3 spans 16 residues. The CDR3 is CASSQELAGRGDTQYF. The CDR3 bases are TGCGCCAGCAGCCAAGAGTTGGCGGGGAGGGGAGATACGCAGTATTTT.

J is TRBJ2-2 and V is TRBV7-8, with TRBD1 identical over 7 bases. The CDR3 has 16 amino acids. V gave up 3 bases and J gave up 4 bases; unmatched junction bases: 8. Germline CDR1 reads SGHVS; CDR2 reads FQNEAQ. CDR3 nucleotide sequence: TGTGCCAGCAGCTTTCGAATGGGACAGACCACCGGGGAGCTGTTTTTT. Its translation: CASSFRMGQTTGELFF. Together with reference TRBV7-8 and TRBJ2-2, the CDR3 gives the full variable domain: GAGVSQSPRYKVAKRGQDVALRCDPISGHVSLFWYQQALGQGPEFLTYFQNEAQLDKSGLPSDRFFAERPEGSVSTLKIQRTQQEDSAVYLCASSFRMGQTTGELFFGEGSRLTVL.

The chain couples TRBV5-1 to TRBJ2-1, with D unclear. Deletions cut 0 bases from V and 5 bases from J, with 12 bases between. The CDR3 is 15 residues long. Germline CDR1 reads SGHRS; CDR2 reads YFSETQ. The CDR3 loop is CASSLESRYNNEQFF. The CDR3 DNA is TGCGCCAGCAGCTTGGAAAGCAGGTACAACAATGAGCAGTTCTTC.

The CDR3 loop is CSSRRGLNTEAFF. CDR3 coding DNA: TGCAGCTCCAGAAGGGGCTTGAACACTGAAGCTTTCTTT. V and J are TRBV29-1 and TRBJ1-1; a weak D match, TRBD1 (5 bases). Germline loops: CDR1 SQVTM, CDR2 ANQGSEA. This CDR3 is built from 13 residues. Trimming stripped 8 bases from V and 0 bases from J, with 13 bases between.

This chain joins TRBV15 and TRBJ1-2, with 8 nucleotides matching TRBD1. This CDR3 has 13 amino acids. J was trimmed by 4 bases and V by 5 bases; bases with no gene match: 3. Looked up from germline, CDR1 is LNHNV and CDR2 is YYDKDF (reference sequence). CDR3 amino acids: CATSGTGIYGYTF. CDR3 nucleotide sequence: TGTGCCACCAGCGGGACAGGCATCTATGGCTACACCTTC.

In this sample, this clone turned up a few times. The rearrangement joins TRBV14 to TRBJ1-1, with D unresolved. With 4 bases removed from V and 0 bases from J, the gap between germline ends came to 9 bases. The CDR3 totals 14 residues. The germline V gene encodes CDR1 SGHDN and CDR2 FVKESK. CDR3 coding DNA: TGTGCCAGCAGCCTCACCAAGTTGAACACTGAAGCTTTCTTT. As protein: CASSLTKLNTEAFF.

V gene TRBV13 combines with J gene TRBJ2-2, with 11 positions matching TRBD2. This CDR3 has 16 residues. The V gene end was trimmed by 6 bases and the J gene end by 4 bases; junction bases not matched to a gene: 7. Germline CDR1 is PRHDT and CDR2 is FYEKMQ (reference sequence). The CDR3 nucleotides read TGTGCCAGCAGGATACTAGCGGGGGCGGCCACCGGGGAGCTGTTTTTT. This codes for CASRILAGAATGELFF.

CDR3: CASTPTDYGYTF. The CDR3 nucleotides are TGTGCCAGCACCCCGACAGACTATGGCTACACCTTC. The chain has TRBV5-5 and TRBJ1-2, with D perhaps matching TRBD1 (5 bases). Germline CDR1 reads SGHKS; CDR2 reads YYEKEE (reference sequence). Trimming shortened V by 6 bases and J by 3 bases, and 9 bases separated the two germline ends. The CDR3 has 12 amino acids.

This clone was counted between two and nine times. CDR3 sequence reads: CASSAGLAGATSTDTQYF. The CDR3 DNA reads as TGTGCCAGCAGCGCTGGACTAGCGGGGGCCACTAGCACAGATACGCAGTATTTT. This rearrangement joins TRBV13 to TRBJ2-3; TRBD2 matches 13 bases. The length of the CDR3 is 18 residues. Germline CDR1 reads PRHDT; CDR2 reads FYEKMQ (reference sequence). V trimming: 5 bases; J trimming: 0 bases; junction bases outside the gene matches: 8.

This clone was picked up a small number of times. CDR3 region: CASFFGGSTDTQYF. In nucleotides, the CDR3 is TGCGCCAGCTTTTTCGGGGGTTCCACAGATACGCAGTATTTT. J is TRBJ2-3 and V is TRBV5-1; D perhaps matches TRBD2 (6 bases). Germline CDR1 SGHRS, CDR2 YFSETQ. V was trimmed by 7 bases and J by 2 bases, leaving 14 bases between them. The CDR3 runs 14 residues.